A selection of T cell receptor beta chains follows, all from one sample in a study of blood T cell repertoires in COVID-19. Using immunoSEQ multiplex PCR, the repertoire was profiled, and TCRdb retains in-frame clones only, with some absent. In the table there are fewer than 200,000 clones, about nine tenths of which are singletons. The specimen was PBMCs or T cells enriched from blood (not recorded which). The receptors derive from a woman aged 18-29 years who had recovered from COVID-19. Each CDR3 is given with its conserved first and last residue. Each record gives: D gene, V gene, clone size, J gene, CDR3 DNA, CDR3 protein. D genes are given only for firm matches. Clone size is given for some rows only: seen once, a few or many times, or a class if the clone is expanded.

NA,TRBV28,NA,TRBJ2-7,TGTGCCAGCACCCGTTCGGTTGAGCAGTACTTC,CASTRSVEQYF
NA,TRBV28,NA,TRBJ1-2,TGTGCCAGCAGTTTCCCCGACAGAATCTATGGCTACACCTTC,CASSFPDRIYGYTF
NA,TRBV11-1,NA,TRBJ2-7,TGTGCCAGCAGCGGACTTCTCTACGAGCAGTACTTC,CASSGLLYEQYF
NA,TRBV6-5,NA,TRBJ1-4,TGTGCCAGCAGACAGGGATTAACTAATGAAAAACTGTTTTTT,CASRQGLTNEKLFF
TRBD2,TRBV10-3,NA,TRBJ2-2,TGTGCCATCAGTACCAGGACCGAGAGAACTAGCGGGTTCCATGGCGGGGAGCTGTTTTTT,CAISTRTERTSGFHGGELFF
NA,TRBV27,NA,TRBJ2-7,TGTGCCAGCAGTTTATCGCATGGATCAGGGTACGAGCAGTACTTC,CASSLSHGSGYEQYF
TRBD2,TRBV7-6,NA,TRBJ2-7,TGTGCCAGCAGCTTATTGTCCTGGGGGAGCGGGAGGTACGAGCAGTACTTC,CASSLLSWGSGRYEQYF
TRBD2,TRBV7-2,NA,TRBJ2-1,TGTGCCAGCAGCTTAAGCGGGACCGACTACAATGAGCAGTTCTTC,CASSLSGTDYNEQFF
TRBD2,TRBV18,NA,TRBJ2-7,TGTGCCAGCTCACCTAGCGGGGGGGCTTACGAGCAGTACTTC,CASSPSGGAYEQYF
TRBD2,TRBV6-2/TRBV6-3,NA,TRBJ2-7,TGTGCCAGCAGTTCCCTAGCGGGGGTCTACGAGCAGTACTTC,CASSSLAGVYEQYF
NA,TRBV10-1,NA,TRBJ2-1,TGCGCCAGCAGTGGGAGCGGGCAACTGTGGAATGAGCAGTTCTTC,CASSGSGQLWNEQFF
NA,TRBV18,NA,TRBJ1-1,TGTGCCAGCTCACCACTCCAGGGTGGTACTGAAGCTTTCTTT,CASSPLQGGTEAFF
TRBD1,TRBV10-2,once,TRBJ1-2,TGCGCCAGCAGTGAGTCAGACTTTTGGGACAGGGGGCAAGCTAGCTATGGCTACACCTTC,CASSESDFWDRGQASYGYTF
NA,TRBV24-1,once,TRBJ2-1,TGTGCCACCAGTGATATCCAGGCCAGCTCCTACAATGAGCAGTTCTTC,CATSDIQASSYNEQFF
NA,TRBV28,NA,TRBJ2-7,TGTGCCACCCATCCGGGGAGCTCCTACGAGCAGTACTTC,CATHPGSSYEQYF
NA,TRBV28,NA,TRBJ2-3,TGTGCCAGCAGTTTTGCTAGCGGCACAGATACGCAGTATTTT,CASSFASGTDTQYF
NA,TRBV3-1/TRBV3-2,NA,TRBJ1-2,TGTGCCAGCAGCCAAGATCAGGGGCATGGCTACACCTTC,CASSQDQGHGYTF
TRBD1,TRBV5-8,NA,TRBJ1-3,TGTGCCAGCAGCTTCGACAGGGTGCTGGGAAACACCATATATTTT,CASSFDRVLGNTIYF
NA,TRBV19,NA,TRBJ2-6,TGTGCCAGTTTGGAAGGGGCAGCTGGGGCCAACGTCCTGACTTTC,CASLEGAAGANVLTF
TRBD2,TRBV6-6,NA,TRBJ2-3,TGTGCCAGCAGTTACCTGCTGGGAGGGGCAGATACGCAGTATTTT,CASSYLLGGADTQYF
TRBD2,TRBV4-1,NA,TRBJ2-1,TGCGCCAGCAGGGGGACTAGAGCTGAGCAGTTCTTC,CASRGTRAEQFF
NA,TRBV6-2/TRBV6-3,few,TRBJ2-5,TGTGCCAGCAGTCCCAGTAATTACGCTCAAGAGACCCAGTACTTC,CASSPSNYAQETQYF
TRBD1,TRBV29-1,NA,TRBJ2-5,TGCAGCGCCAGGACAGGGGGCGAAGAGACCCAGTACTTC,CSARTGGEETQYF
TRBD1,TRBV19,once,TRBJ1-2,TGTGCCAGTCCCCCGTTGAAAGACAGGGGGACCTATGGCTACACCTTC,CASPPLKDRGTYGYTF
TRBD1,TRBV3-1/TRBV3-2,NA,TRBJ2-1,TGTGCCAGCAGCCCGGGACAGGGTTACAATGAGCAGTTCTTC,CASSPGQGYNEQFF
TRBD1,TRBV19,once,TRBJ2-7,TGTGCCAGTAGATGGGGACAGGGTCCCTACGAGCAGTACTTC,CASRWGQGPYEQYF
TRBD1,TRBV7-8,NA,TRBJ1-6,TGTGCCAGCAGCCAAACAGGGGCCGACTCACCCCTCCACTTT,CASSQTGADSPLHF
NA,TRBV27,NA,TRBJ1-3,TGTGCCAGCAGTAAAGACACCTACTCTGGAAACACCATATATTTT,CASSKDTYSGNTIYF
NA,TRBV28,once,TRBJ2-2,TGTGCCAGCAGTCCCGCAGCGGCCGCCAACACCGGGGAGCTGTTTTTT,CASSPAAAANTGELFF
NA,TRBV3-1/TRBV3-2,NA,TRBJ2-3,TGTGCCAGCAGCCAAGCTGGCAGTCCGTCAGATACGCAGTATTTT,CASSQAGSPSDTQYF
TRBD1,TRBV4-3,NA,TRBJ1-6,TGCGCCAGCAGCTCGGACAGGGGGTCCTATAATTCACCCCTCCACTTT,CASSSDRGSYNSPLHF
NA,TRBV7-2,NA,TRBJ1-2,TGTGCCAGCAGCTTATGGGACATGACGGGCTACACCTTC,CASSLWDMTGYTF
NA,TRBV7-2,NA,TRBJ2-5,TGTGCCAGCAGCTCGTCCGGGAACCTTGAGGAGACCCAGTACTTC,CASSSSGNLEETQYF
NA,TRBV3-1/TRBV3-2,NA,TRBJ2-3,TGTGCCAGCAGCCAAGCTGGGAGCGGCCCCACAGATACGCAGTATTTT,CASSQAGSGPTDTQYF
TRBD1,TRBV7-8,NA,TRBJ1-5,TGTGCCAGCAGCGCTGCCGGGACAGGGGAAAGCAATCAGCCCCAGCATTTT,CASSAAGTGESNQPQHF
TRBD1,TRBV6-5,NA,TRBJ1-1,TGTGCCAGCAGACAGGCAGGGGGCTCGGGAACTGAAGCTTTCTTT,CASRQAGGSGTEAFF
NA,TRBV30,NA,TRBJ2-4,TGTGCCGGAGGGGTACACACAAACATTCAGTACTTC,CAGGVHTNIQYF
NA,TRBV5-1,NA,TRBJ1-4,TGCGCCAGCAACAAAGGAGTGCCTAATGAAAAACTGTTTTTT,CASNKGVPNEKLFF
TRBD2,TRBV3-1/TRBV3-2,few,TRBJ2-7,TGTGCCAGCAGCCAAGCGGAAGTTAGGGCTAGCGGGAGGTCCTACGAGCAGTACTTC,CASSQAEVRASGRSYEQYF
NA,TRBV6-2/TRBV6-3,NA,TRBJ2-7,TGTGCCAGCAGTTTTGGCAGGCCCCAGGACGAGCAGTACTTC,CASSFGRPQDEQYF
TRBD2,TRBV3-1/TRBV3-2,NA,TRBJ2-3,TGTGCCAGCAGCTCTTCCGGGACTAGCGGGAGAGATACGCAGTATTTT,CASSSSGTSGRDTQYF
NA,TRBV28,NA,TRBJ1-2,TGTGCCAGCAGTCCCCCGACACATTCCTATGGCTACACCTTC,CASSPPTHSYGYTF
TRBD1,TRBV7-9,few,TRBJ1-1,TGTGCCAGCAGTCACACAGGGGCCCCTGAAGCTTTCTTT,CASSHTGAPEAFF
NA,TRBV6-1,NA,TRBJ1-1,TGTGCCAGCAGTGAAGCCGGGGGACCGAACACTGAAGCTTTCTTT,CASSEAGGPNTEAFF
TRBD2,TRBV6-5,NA,TRBJ2-7,TGTGCCAGCCGAGCGGGACTCGGCAATTACGAGCAGTACTTC,CASRAGLGNYEQYF
TRBD2,TRBV27,NA,TRBJ2-1,TGTGCCAGCAGTTTAAATGGGGGGGATGAGCAGTTCTTC,CASSLNGGDEQFF